These 30 T cell receptor beta chains came from one sample sequenced in a study of CD8 T cells in ankylosing spondylitis. Study results and caveats: In ankylosing spondylitis blood, a motif of roughly 8 highly homologous TCR beta variants appeared characteristic.

Antigens for these TCRs are unknown. One entry per CDR3 protein, called by TCRdb with MiXCR from the 5' RACE reads. The table lists 700,000 to 850,000 distinct CDR3 sequences, 12% of them singletons. What was sequenced was blood, either unsorted or a sorted T cell fraction (not recorded which). The receptor set was obtained from a male donor with ankylosing spondylitis.

This clonotype was counted at least ten times. This rearrangement joins TRBV7-2 to TRBJ2-1, with 10 bases matching TRBD2. Germline CDR1 is SGHTA and CDR2 is FQGNSA. Germline trimming cut 4 bases from V and 6 bases from J; bases unmatched to any gene: 3. This CDR3 is 14 amino acids long. This CDR3 reads CASSSAGGANEQFF. For the CDR3, the DNA is TGTGCCAGCAGCTCAGCGGGAGGGGCCAATGAGCAGTTCTTC.

This clonotype was seen at least ten times. This sequence joins TRBV29-1 and TRBJ1-1; D call uncertain. The V end lost 2 bases, the J end lost 6 bases, and 16 bases lay between the germline ends. This CDR3 contains 14 residues. Germline V gene sequence: CDR1 SQVTM, CDR2 ANQGSEA. In nucleotides, the CDR3 is TGCAGCGTTGAACCAAGACTGGCTACGTCTGAAGCTTTCTTT. It encodes CSVEPRLATSEAFF.

This clonotype was detected many times. V gene TRBV29-1 combines with J gene TRBJ2-5, with D possibly being TRBD2 (6 bases). The CDR3 has 13 residues. The V and J ends lost 4 bases and 5 bases respectively, with 14 bases between them. Germline CDR1 SQVTM, CDR2 ANQGSEA. The CDR3 here is CSVGGVLGETQYF. CDR3 DNA: TGCAGCGTTGGCGGGGTTCTAGGGGAGACCCAGTACTTC.

The V gene is TRBV10-3, the J gene TRBJ1-2; D perhaps matches TRBD1 (6 bases). The V and J ends lost 2 bases and 3 bases respectively, with 10 bases between them. This CDR3 region has 14 residues. Germline CDR1 ENHRY, CDR2 SYGVKD. The DNA of the CDR3 is TGTGCCATCAGTGAGAGGGGGGCAGACTATGGCTACACCTTC. Its protein product is CAISERGADYGYTF.

The V and J genes are TRBV5-1 and TRBJ2-3; tentative D call: TRBD2 (5 bases). Germline V gene data show CDR1 as SGHRS and CDR2 as YFSETQ. Trimming pared 1 base from V and 4 bases from J, leaving 16 bases between. This CDR3 is 16 amino acids long. This chain's CDR3 is CASSLFPGRVSDTQYF. The CDR3 DNA sequence: TGCGCCAGCAGCTTGTTTCCGGGAAGGGTGTCAGATACGCAGTATTTT. Together with reference TRBV5-1 and TRBJ2-3, the CDR3 gives the full variable domain: KAGVTQTPRYLIKTRGQQVTLSCSPISGHRSVSWYQQTPGQGLQFLFEYFSETQRNKGNFPGRFSGRQFSNSRSEMNVSTLELGDSALYLCASSLFPGRVSDTQYFGPGTRLTVL.

This clonotype has just a few counts. The rearrangement joins TRBV6-2 or TRBV6-3 to TRBJ2-7, with 11 nucleotides matching TRBD1. The length of the CDR3 is 15 residues. The germline V gene encodes CDR1 MNHEY and CDR2 SVGEGT. V lost 6 bases to trimming and J lost 6 bases; unmatched junction nucleotides: 10. CDR3 sequence: CASRTAGTGGSEQYF. The CDR3 DNA reads as TGTGCCAGCAGAACTGCCGGGACAGGGGGATCCGAGCAGTACTTC.

This clonotype was seen ten or more times. This chain connects TRBV29-1 to TRBJ2-7, with 7 bases lining up with TRBD2. The germline V gene has CDR1 SQVTM and CDR2 ANQGSEA. The junction had 9 bases not matched to a gene; V was cut back by 0 bases and J by 7 bases. This CDR3 region has 14 residues. CDR3 DNA sequence: TGCAGCGTTGAAGATTGGGGTTCGGGGGGAGAGCAGTACTTC. Its protein product is CSVEDWGSGGEQYF.

At least ten counts were recorded for this clonotype. The chain employs TRBV20-1 and TRBJ1-6; a possible D gene is TRBD1 (5 bases). CDR1 and CDR2 from the germline V gene are DFQATT and SNEGSKA (reference sequence). The CDR3 is made up of 15 amino acids. V lost 6 bases and J 5 bases, leaving 17 bases between the germline ends. Here the CDR3 reads CSASIGAYDNSPLHF. CDR3 in DNA: TGCAGTGCCTCAATCGGGGCTTACGATAATTCACCCCTCCACTTT.

The table lists this clonotype with many counts. The germline gene is not matched at one end of the junction; a read error may be the cause. The V call is TRBV7-7, the J call TRBJ2-7; the D is unclear. The germline V gene encodes CDR1 SSHAT and CDR2 FNYEAQ (reference sequence). There are 13 residues in the CDR3. The CDR3 bases are TGTGCTAGCAGCTTAAGTCCTCCATCCGAGCAGTACTTC. Translated, it gives CASSLSPPSEQYF.

The table lists this clonotype with many counts. The rearrangement uses TRBV20-1 and TRBJ2-1, with 7 bases aligning to TRBD1. The V gene end was trimmed by 6 bases and the J gene end by 5 bases; junction bases not matched to a gene: 10. The CDR3 is made up of 14 amino acids. The germline gives CDR1 DFQATT, CDR2 SNEGSKA (reference sequence). The CDR3 sequence: CSAQEQGKDNEQFF. The CDR3 region has the DNA TGCAGTGCCCAGGAACAGGGGAAGGACAATGAGCAGTTCTTC.

The V gene is TRBV5-1, the J gene TRBJ2-3; 11 bases are a match to TRBD2. This CDR3 spans 17 amino acids. V shed 2 bases and J 4 bases; nucleotides not matched to a gene: 9. Germline CDR1 is SGHRS and CDR2 is YFSETQ. The CDR3: CASSFLTGTSGADTQYF. Here the CDR3 DNA reads TGCGCCAGCAGCTTCCTAACCGGGACTAGCGGCGCAGATACGCAGTATTTT.

This clonotype was counted between two and nine times. The chain joins TRBV4-3 to TRBJ1-3; possibly TRBD1 for D (6 bases). Germline loops: CDR1 LGHNA, CDR2 YSLEER. V gave up 4 bases and J gave up 2 bases, with 9 bases separating them. This CDR3 contains 14 residues. In nucleotides, the CDR3 is TGCGCCAGCAGCCTATCAGGGGCTGGAAACACCATATATTTT. It translates to CASSLSGAGNTIYF.

The CDR3 DNA follows: TGTGCCATCAGTGAGTCGGCGGCAGGGACGAACACTGAAGCTTTCTTT. Its protein product is CAISESAAGTNTEAFF. V and J are TRBV10-3 and TRBJ1-1; D might be TRBD1 (5 bases). The CDR3 spans 16 residues. From germline, CDR1 is ENHRY and CDR2 SYGVKD. Trimming stripped 0 bases from V and 1 base from J, with 12 bases between.

This chain connects TRBV20-1 to TRBJ2-3, with 11 bases matching TRBD2. The CDR3 contains 15 residues. The germline V gene has CDR1 DFQATT and CDR2 SNEGSKA (reference sequence). V lost 0 bases and J lost 4; bases outside the gene matches: 3. The CDR3 coding sequence is TGCAGTGCTAGAGAACCGGGACTAGCGGCAGATACGCAGTATTTT. It codes for CSAREPGLAADTQYF.

This clonotype turned up a few times. This chain links TRBV6-2 or TRBV6-3 with TRBJ2-1; D possibly corresponds to TRBD1 (7 bases). This CDR3 contains 17 residues. Germline-derived CDR1 and CDR2 are MNHEY and SVGEGT. The V and J ends lost 4 bases and 0 bases respectively, with 16 bases between them. The CDR3 loop is CASSSSGGLGSYNEQFF. CDR3 DNA: TGTGCCAGCAGTTCTTCAGGGGGGCTCGGCTCCTACAATGAGCAGTTCTTC.

The chain is built from TRBV19 and TRBJ1-5; 9 nucleotides line up with TRBD1. Germline assignment: CDR1 LNHDA and CDR2 SQIVND (reference sequence). After removal of 2 bases from V and 7 bases from J, the junction contained 9 bases not matched to a gene. CDR3 length equals 16 residues. This chain's CDR3 is CASSIRGQGREQPQHF. CDR3 DNA: TGTGCCAGTAGTATACGGGGACAGGGTCGGGAACAGCCCCAGCATTTT.

The V and J genes are TRBV12-5 and TRBJ2-6; 7 bases align to TRBD1. Germline CDR1 is LGHNT and CDR2 is FRNRAP. The CDR3 loop spans 17 amino acids. V lost 3 bases to trimming and J lost 0 bases; unmatched junction nucleotides: 5. For the CDR3, the DNA is TGTGCTAGTGGTTTTGACAGGGAGAGCTCTGGGGCCAACGTCCTGACTTTC. Protein sequence: CASGFDRESSGANVLTF.

The chain carries TRBV6-5 and TRBJ2-5; 9 bases are shared with TRBD1. The J segment lost 3 bases and the V segment lost 4 bases, leaving 6 bases of the junction unmatched. This CDR3 region has 15 residues. The germline V gene has CDR1 MNHEY and CDR2 SVGAGI. Here the CDR3 DNA reads TGTGCCAGCAGTTCCCCGGACAGGGGTAAAGAGACCCAGTACTTC. Its translation: CASSSPDRGKETQYF.

This chain links TRBV6-2 or TRBV6-3 with TRBJ2-6; D not resolved. The CDR3 is made up of 13 amino acids. Trimming removed 2 bases from V and 11 bases from J, with 10 bases in between. CDR1 MNHEY and CDR2 SVGEGT come from the germline V gene. The CDR3 nucleotides read TGTGCCAGCAGTTACGGCCCTCCCTACGTCCTGACTTTC. Its translation is CASSYGPPYVLTF.

The V call is TRBV5-1, the J call TRBJ2-3; D ambiguous. With 4 bases removed from V and 5 bases from J, the gap between germline ends came to 8 bases. Germline values: CDR1 SGHRS, CDR2 YFSETQ. This CDR3 spans 12 amino acids. CDR3 in amino acids: CASSKLGDTQYF. CDR3 nucleotide sequence: TGCGCCAGCAGCAAACTGGGAGATACGCAGTATTTT.

This clonotype was seen a handful of times. V is TRBV20-1 and J is TRBJ2-5, with 10 nucleotides matching TRBD2. V lost 1 base, J lost 5 bases, and 7 bases stayed unmatched. Per the germline V gene, CDR1 is DFQATT and CDR2 is SNEGSKA (reference sequence). The CDR3 is 15 residues long. The CDR3 nucleotides are TGCAGTGCTAGAGTGAGCGGGGGGGCCAGGGAGACCCAGTACTTC. Translated, it gives CSARVSGGARETQYF.

As to this clonotype: A junction boundary mismatches the germline segment, possibly from a read error. The chain joins TRBV4-3 to TRBJ1-2, with D perhaps TRBD1 (5 bases). Germline CDR1 LGHNA, CDR2 YSLEER. The CDR3 is made up of 14 amino acids. CDR3 sequence: CASSQSQGAYGYSF. Written as DNA, the CDR3 is TGCGCCAGCAGCCAGTCGCAAGGGGCGTATGGCTACAGCTTC.

This clonotype was seen a few times. The chain employs TRBV12-3 or TRBV12-4 and TRBJ2-7; D remains ambiguous. The germline V and J ends were trimmed by 3 bases and 7 bases, with 10 bases remaining between them. This CDR3 is built from 12 residues. CDR3 in DNA: TGTGCCAGCAGTTTGTACCGGCTGGAGCAGTACTTC. It codes for CASSLYRLEQYF.

This clonotype was found many times. V usage is TRBV7-8 and J usage is TRBJ2-3, with a weak D call TRBD2 (5 bases). The V gene's germline CDR1 is SGHVS and CDR2 FQNEAQ. This CDR3 has 14 residues. V was shortened by 7 bases and J by 2 bases, with 13 bases between the two germline ends. DNA of the CDR3: TGTGCCAGCAACCGGGCCCTAGCCACAGATACGCAGTATTTT. Translation gives CASNRALATDTQYF.

In its sample, this clonotype was seen many times. The chain combines TRBV20-1 with TRBJ2-3; maybe TRBD2 (6 bases). Germline-derived CDR1 and CDR2 are DFQATT and SNEGSKA (reference sequence). V lost 3 bases to trimming and J lost 1 base, with 11 bases between them. This CDR3 region has 14 residues. The CDR3, as DNA: TGCAGTGCTAGGTCGGGGGACCGCACAGATACGCAGTATTTT. This gives the protein CSARSGDRTDTQYF.

This clonotype was observed at least ten times. This chain joins TRBV7-9 and TRBJ1-6; 7 nucleotides agree with TRBD1. Germline V gives CDR1 SEHNR, CDR2 FQNEAQ (reference sequence). The CDR3 covers 14 residues. Trimming removed 4 bases from V and 10 bases from J; junction bases left unmatched: 7. The CDR3 DNA follows: TGTGCCAGCAGCTCGGGACAGTTGGGATCACCCCTCCACTTT. Protein sequence: CASSSGQLGSPLHF. Based on the CDR3 plus reference TRBV7-9 and TRBJ1-6, the full variable domain is DTGVSQNPRHKITKRGQNVTFRCDPISEHNRLYWYRQTLGQGPEFLTYFQNEAQLEKSRLLSDRFSAERPKGSFSTLEIQRTEQGDSAMYLCASSSGQLGSPLHFGNGTRLTVT.

The V gene is TRBV4-3, the J gene TRBJ1-5; D call uncertain. CDR3 length: 15 amino acids. Trimming removed 0 bases at V and 2 bases at J, with 8 bases between. Germline V gene lookup returns CDR1 LGHNA and CDR2 YSLEER. CDR3: CASSQEISGNQPQHF. The CDR3 DNA is TGCGCCAGCAGCCAAGAAATCTCTGGCAATCAGCCCCAGCATTTT.

The V and J genes are TRBV5-5 and TRBJ1-2; 8 bases are shared with TRBD1. The junction had 8 bases not matched to a gene; V was cut back by 6 bases and J by 4 bases. Germline V lookup: CDR1 SGHKS, CDR2 YYEKEE (reference sequence). The CDR3 totals 14 residues. The chain's CDR3 is CASINRDRLYGYTF. The DNA of the CDR3 is TGTGCCAGCATAAACCGGGACAGGCTCTATGGCTACACCTTC.

This clonotype appeared once. V gene TRBV4-3 combines with J gene TRBJ2-3; TRBD2 agrees at 11 bases. Unmatched junction bases numbered 8, after V lost 1 base and J lost 5 bases. Per germline, CDR1 LGHNA and CDR2 YSLEER. This CDR3 has 17 amino acids. Written as DNA, the CDR3 is TGCGCCAGCAGCCAAGCTACCCTCGGGACTAGCGGAGATACGCAGTATTTT. This gives the protein CASSQATLGTSGDTQYF.

The V and J genes are TRBV20-1 and TRBJ2-7; TRBD2 matches 11 bases. Germline lookup yields CDR1 DFQATT and CDR2 SNEGSKA (reference sequence). V lost 5 bases, J lost 3 bases, and 3 bases stayed unmatched. This CDR3 is 13 amino acids long. CDR3 region: CSAPGTSGYEQYF. DNA of the CDR3: TGCAGTGCTCCGGGGACTAGCGGCTACGAGCAGTACTTC.